This T cell receptor beta chain derives from a study of T cell responses to AZD1222 COVID-19 vaccine. Timing groups of about 4 and about 12 weeks for second doses were pooled. The data were produced by immunoSEQ multiplex PCR, yet TCRdb's version contains in-frame clones alone and is incomplete. The data hold 90,000 to 95,000 clones, with around nine tenths observed a single time. CDR1 and CDR2 from the germline V gene are DFQATT and SNEGSKA (reference sequence). This CDR3 comprises 11 residues. V was shortened by 3 bases and J by 4 bases, with 6 bases between the two germline ends. The clonotype was recovered from an adult who received the AZD1222 COVID-19 vaccine. The chain is built from TRBV20-1 and TRBJ1-2; D is unclear. The input for sequencing was peripheral blood, taken 28 days after the second AZD1222 dose. The CDR3 loop is CSASSPYGYTF. The CDR3, as DNA: TGCAGTGCTAGTTCTCCCTATGGCTACACCTTC.